The present TCR beta chain was sequenced within a study of shared clonotypes between healthy human individuals. CDR3 size: 14 residues. Germline loops: CDR1 MNHEY, CDR2 SVGAGI. The V end was cut by 4 bases, the J end by 1 base, with 11 bases between. The assay was run at deep level. Here immunoSEQ multiplex PCR was the method, and the copy in TCRdb shows in-frame clones only, minus some. The table includes approximately 1.5 million clones, approximately 98.5% detected once. The chain joins TRBV6-5 to TRBJ2-7; a possible D gene is TRBD1 (5 bases). The receptor was isolated from a man under 40 in good health. Sequencing was done on a sample of naive CD4+ T cells sorted from blood. Subset meaning: CD45RA+ positively selected. The CDR3 loop is CASSSRTTSYEQYF. In DNA, the CDR3 is TGTGCCAGCAGTTCCCGGACAACGTCCTACGAGCAGTACTTC.